The 27 T cell receptor beta chains in this list originate from one sample, sequenced in a study of blood T cell repertoires in COVID-19. Only in-frame clones appear in the TCRdb table, and some are missing; sequencing was by immunoSEQ multiplex PCR. This sample has hundreds of thousands of clones, with roughly 87% found just once. The sequencing sample was made of PBMCs or T cells enriched from blood (not recorded which). Every receptor here comes from a woman in her twenties or thirties who had recovered from COVID-19.

The CDR3 sequence: CASRVWGATNEKLFF. CDR3 DNA sequence: TGTGCCAGCAGGGTGTGGGGAGCAACTAATGAAAAACTGTTTTTT. The chain joins TRBV13 to TRBJ1-4, with no clear D. CDR3 size: 15 residues. Germline loops: CDR1 PRHDT, CDR2 FYEKMQ (reference sequence). Trimming left V 6 bases short and J 0 bases short, with 11 bases between.

The chain carries TRBV14 and TRBJ2-7; D gene uncertain. This CDR3 is built from 12 residues. Germline lookup yields CDR1 SGHDN and CDR2 FVKESK. Trimming removed 2 bases from V and 4 bases from J, with 6 bases in between. The CDR3 sequence is CASSQFRYEQYF. The CDR3 DNA sequence: TGTGCCAGCAGCCAATTCCGTTACGAGCAGTACTTC.

This clone has only a few counts. The chain combines TRBV6-5 with TRBJ1-5, with D unresolved. The CDR3 is 15 residues long. V lost 5 bases and J 3 bases, leaving 14 bases between the germline ends. From germline, CDR1 is MNHEY and CDR2 SVGAGI. The CDR3 DNA reads TGTGCCAGCAGTCAGCGACCGAGGGACAATCAGCCCCAGCATTTT. This gives the protein CASSQRPRDNQPQHF.

J is TRBJ2-5 and V is TRBV5-4, with TRBD2 identical over 8 bases. From germline, CDR1 is SGHNT and CDR2 YYREEE (reference sequence). This CDR3 is 15 amino acids long. The V gene end was trimmed by 3 bases and the J gene end by 5 bases; junction bases not matched to a gene: 9. The CDR3 region has the DNA TGTGCCAGCAGCTCACGGGGGGGCCTGGAGGAGACCCAGTACTTC. Encoded protein: CASSSRGGLEETQYF.

The rearrangement links TRBV6-5 to TRBJ1-2, with TRBD1 as a possible D gene (6 bases). The germline gives CDR1 MNHEY, CDR2 SVGAGI. This CDR3 spans 13 amino acids. Trimming took off 3 bases at V and 6 bases at J, with 11 bases between the two ends. The CDR3 nucleotides are TGTGCCAGCAGTTATTGGGGGGGCGATGGCTACACCTTC. Its protein is CASSYWGGDGYTF.

V is TRBV3-1 (or the pseudogene TRBV3-2) and J is TRBJ1-1; no clear D gene. The germline CDR1 and CDR2 sequences are LGHDT and YNNKEL (reference sequence). V shed 10 bases and J shed 3 bases, with 18 bases lying between them. This CDR3 region has 14 residues. In DNA form, the CDR3 reads TGTGCCATTGGCCGGTCGGGCGGGGACACTGAAGCTTTCTTT. It yields the protein CAIGRSGGDTEAFF.

This chain links TRBV5-1 with TRBJ2-7; possible D gene TRBD2, 6 bases. Trimming shortened V by 0 bases and J by 5 bases, and 12 bases separated the two germline ends. The V gene's germline CDR1 is SGHRS and CDR2 YFSETQ. This CDR3 has 14 amino acids. In DNA form, the CDR3 reads TGCGCCAGCAGCTTGGGGACGGGGAGGAACGAGCAGTACTTC. It encodes CASSLGTGRNEQYF. The full variable domain, rest sourced from reference TRBV5-1 and TRBJ2-7, is KAGVTQTPRYLIKTRGQQVTLSCSPISGHRSVSWYQQTPGQGLQFLFEYFSETQRNKGNFPGRFSGRQFSNSRSEMNVSTLELGDSALYLCASSLGTGRNEQYFGPGTRLTVT.

This chain joins TRBV5-6 and TRBJ1-1; TRBD1 is a possible D gene (6 bases). This CDR3 is 11 amino acids long. The germline V gene has CDR1 SGHDT and CDR2 YYEEEE. Trimming shortened V by 3 bases and J by 7 bases, and 7 bases separated the two germline ends. CDR3 region: CASSSGVEAFF. Written as DNA, the CDR3 is TGTGCCAGCAGCTCAGGGGTTGAAGCTTTCTTT.

The genes are TRBV7-2 and TRBJ2-7; TRBD1 aligns across 9 bases. Germline V gene sequence: CDR1 SGHTA, CDR2 FQGNSA. The CDR3 runs 14 residues. The ends lost 5 bases at V and 5 bases at J; junction bases unmatched: 7. The CDR3 is CASSRDRVSNEQYF. In DNA form, the CDR3 reads TGTGCCAGCAGCCGGGACAGGGTCTCTAACGAGCAGTACTTC.

The chain has TRBV7-8 and TRBJ1-1; 8 nucleotides align to TRBD1. CDR1 is SGHVS and CDR2 is FQNEAQ in the germline V gene. V lost 5 bases, J lost 6 bases, and 14 bases stayed unmatched. This CDR3 is 16 amino acids long. Here the CDR3 reads CASSQVGRGLKAEAFF. CDR3 sequence (DNA): TGTGCCAGCAGCCAAGTGGGCAGGGGGCTTAAGGCTGAAGCTTTCTTT.

The chain uses TRBV7-6 and TRBJ2-1; TRBD2 aligns across 10 bases. Trimming cost V 5 bases and J 6 bases; bases outside gene matches: 13. CDR3 length: 17 amino acids. Germline V lookup: CDR1 SGHVS, CDR2 FNYEAQ. CDR3 coding DNA: TGTGCCAGCAGCAAACACCTCGCTCTAGCGGGAGTCAATGAGCAGTTCTTC. Its protein product is CASSKHLALAGVNEQFF.

V gene TRBV2 combines with J gene TRBJ2-3; 7 bases are a match to TRBD2. V was pared by 7 bases and J by 4 bases, with 5 bases of the junction left unmatched. The CDR3 has 13 residues. Germline lookup yields CDR1 SNHLY and CDR2 FYNNEI. The CDR3 reads CASMGGGADTQYF. The CDR3 DNA is TGTGCCAGCATGGGCGGGGGAGCAGATACGCAGTATTTT.

The V and J genes are TRBV4-1 and TRBJ2-1; D is unclear. Germline-derived CDR1 and CDR2 are MGHRA and YSYEKL. This CDR3 is 14 amino acids long. Trimming stripped 4 bases from V and 4 bases from J, with 11 bases between. The CDR3 DNA is TGCGCCAGCAGCCGCAACAATCTGTACAATGAGCAGTTCTTC. This codes for CASSRNNLYNEQFF.

This rearrangement joins TRBV5-3 to TRBJ1-2, with 9 bases aligning to TRBD1. TRBV5-3 is assigned to the ORF class and has an uncertain function. CDR3 length: 15 residues. V dropped 3 bases and J dropped 4; count of bases not matched to a gene: 7. The CDR3 loop reads CARSSKPGQGYGYTF. The CDR3 bases are TGTGCCAGAAGCTCCAAGCCGGGACAGGGCTATGGCTACACCTTC.

The rearrangement joins TRBV29-1 to TRBJ1-4; no clear D. Deletions cut 3 bases from V and 8 bases from J, with 13 bases between. The CDR3 runs 13 residues. CDR1 SQVTM and CDR2 ANQGSEA come from the germline V gene. In DNA form, the CDR3 reads TGCAGCGTTGAGGCAGGAACGGGGGAAAAACTGTTTTTT. As protein: CSVEAGTGEKLFF.

This chain joins TRBV27 and TRBJ2-2; D call uncertain. Trimming cost V 8 bases and J 3 bases, with 7 bases left between them. The CDR3 contains 12 residues. Germline values: CDR1 MNHEY, CDR2 SMNVEV (reference sequence). As DNA, the CDR3 is TGTGCCAGCTCTTATTACACCGGGGAGCTGTTTTTT. Translated: CASSYYTGELFF.

This rearrangement joins TRBV29-1 to TRBJ2-5, with 10 nucleotides matching TRBD2. The germline gives CDR1 SQVTM, CDR2 ANQGSEA. The ends lost 7 bases at V and 4 bases at J; junction bases unmatched: 15. The CDR3 is 16 residues long. The CDR3 DNA sequence: TGCAGCGCCACGAGGGGTAGCGGGGGGTATATAGAGACCCAGTACTTC. Protein sequence: CSATRGSGGYIETQYF.

The V call is TRBV7-9, the J call TRBJ1-1; D perhaps matches TRBD1 (5 bases). The germline V and J ends were trimmed by 0 bases and 4 bases, with 9 bases remaining between them. The CDR3 totals 14 residues. Per germline, CDR1 SEHNR and CDR2 FQNEAQ (reference sequence). The CDR3 loop is CASSLAQGGTEAFF. As DNA, the CDR3 is TGTGCCAGCAGCTTAGCCCAGGGCGGCACTGAAGCTTTCTTT.

This clone was seen just once. This chain uses TRBV6-5 with TRBJ1-4; TRBD1 matches 7 bases. The CDR3 consists of 14 residues. V shed 6 bases and J 0 bases; nucleotides not matched to a gene: 1. Germline V gene sequence: CDR1 MNHEY, CDR2 SVGAGI. CDR3 in DNA: TGTGCCAGCAGGGGGACAGCAACTAATGAAAAACTGTTTTTT. This gives the protein CASRGTATNEKLFF.

The J gene is TRBJ2-7, the V gene TRBV27, with D unclear. Between the trimmed V and J ends, which lost 0 bases and 3 bases, there was a span of 12 bases. The CDR3 extends over 15 amino acids. Germline V gives CDR1 MNHEY, CDR2 SMNVEV (reference sequence). The CDR3 here is CASSLSSGPDYEQYF. In DNA form, the CDR3 reads TGTGCCAGCAGTTTATCATCTGGGCCCGACTACGAGCAGTACTTC.

V is TRBV4-2 and J is TRBJ2-5; 9 nucleotides agree with TRBD2. With 4 bases clipped from V and 2 bases from J, the junction kept 2 bases outside the gene matches. CDR3 length: 14 amino acids. The germline V gene has CDR1 LGHNA and CDR2 YNFKEQ. CDR3 sequence: CASSLAGEQETQYF. In DNA, the CDR3 is TGTGCCAGCAGCCTAGCGGGGGAGCAAGAGACCCAGTACTTC.

The V call is TRBV2, the J call TRBJ2-5, with D tentatively TRBD2 (5 bases). Trimming pared 4 bases from V and 1 base from J, leaving 13 bases between. The germline CDR1 and CDR2 sequences are SNHLY and FYNNEI. This CDR3 is built from 15 residues. In DNA, the CDR3 is TGTGCCAGCAGTGGGACTCCCAATACCCAAGAGACCCAGTACTTC. Translated: CASSGTPNTQETQYF. The full variable domain, completed using reference TRBV2 and TRBJ2-5, is EPEVTQTPSHQVTQMGQEVILRCVPISNHLYFYWYRQILGQKVEFLVSFYNNEISEKSEIFDDQFSVERPDGSNFTLKIRSTKLEDSAMYFCASSGTPNTQETQYFGPGTRLLVL.

The rearrangement uses TRBV7-3 and TRBJ2-1; TRBD2 agrees at 12 bases. J lost 4 bases, V lost 5 bases, and 6 bases had no gene match. Per the germline V gene, CDR1 is SGHTA and CDR2 is FQGTGA. There are 16 residues in the CDR3. The chain's CDR3 is CASSPLTSGGYNEQFF. The CDR3 DNA is TGTGCCAGCAGCCCTCTTACTAGCGGGGGGTACAATGAGCAGTTCTTC.

In this sample, this clone turned up once. The rearrangement joins TRBV7-2 to TRBJ2-1, with TRBD2 matching over 7 bases. There are 17 residues in the CDR3. V was pared by 5 bases and J by 0 bases, with 10 bases of the junction left unmatched. Germline V CDR1 and CDR2: SGHTA, FQGNSA. The CDR3 loop reads CASSRPGLPSSYNEQFF. CDR3 DNA sequence: TGTGCCAGCAGCAGACCGGGACTACCAAGCTCCTACAATGAGCAGTTCTTC.

The CDR3 region is CASSQDPGQGNYGYTF. The DNA of the CDR3 is TGCGCCAGCAGCCAAGACCCCGGACAGGGAAACTATGGCTACACCTTC. The chain combines TRBV4-1 with TRBJ1-2; 8 bases fit TRBD1. The germline CDR1 and CDR2 sequences are MGHRA and YSYEKL. J was trimmed by 2 bases and V by 0 bases; bases with no gene match: 5. CDR3 length: 16 residues.

The chain combines TRBV5-4 with TRBJ2-2; 11 bases are shared with TRBD2. J lost 0 bases, V lost 2 bases, and 6 bases had no gene match. This CDR3 region has 18 residues. Germline V lookup: CDR1 SGHNT, CDR2 YYREEE (reference sequence). CDR3 residues: CASSFRSGGAANTGELFF. The CDR3 coding sequence is TGTGCCAGCAGCTTTCGTAGCGGGGGGGCCGCGAACACCGGGGAGCTGTTTTTT.

The rearrangement uses TRBV27 and TRBJ1-1, with D unclear. Germline V lookup: CDR1 MNHEY, CDR2 SMNVEV (reference sequence). Trimming pared 5 bases from V and 0 bases from J, leaving 10 bases between. This CDR3 is 14 amino acids long. The chain's CDR3 is CASSPLQMNTEAFF. The CDR3 coding sequence is TGTGCCAGCAGTCCCCTCCAGATGAACACTGAAGCTTTCTTT.